Listed below are T cell receptor beta chains from one sample, sequenced in a study of identical twins. MiXCR, run by TCRdb on the 5' RACE reads, gives a single entry per CDR3 protein. Of some 500,000 distinct CDR3 sequences listed, approximately 15% were seen once; the top ten hold around 0.52%. The same data also contributed to another study, on yellow fever vaccine responses in identical twins.

Sequencing used CD4+ T cells sorted from blood. Receptors originate from a woman between 18 and 29 years old in good health. The CDR3 runs from the conserved cysteine through the conserved F or W.

14 | TRBJ1-6 | TRBV3-1 | CASSQEIYNSPLHF
15 | TRBJ1-1 | TRBV6-5 | CASSYSEGKGTEAFF
14 | TRBJ2-5 | TRBV3-1 | CASSQGGEGGTQYF
13 | TRBJ2-1 | TRBV5-1 | CASSLGRPNEQFF
13 | TRBJ1-1 | TRBV20-1 | CSATRGGGTEAFF
9 | TRBJ1-2 | TRBV6-5 | CASREGYTF
13 | TRBJ2-5 | TRBV3-1 | CASSQEARETQYF
17 | TRBJ2-3 | TRBV10-2 | CASSESIGGQGTDTQYF
15 | TRBJ1-2 | TRBV20-1 | CSARLLTQSNYGYTF
14 | TRBJ2-5 | TRBV29-1 | CSVVRTSDGGTQYF
15 | TRBJ2-5 | TRBV15 | CATSRDRGYSETQYF
13 | TRBJ2-1 | TRBV14 | CASSQDLRNEQFF
15 | TRBJ2-3 | TRBV15 | CATSRAGGPTDTQYF
14 | TRBJ2-3 | TRBV7-2 | CASSNALGTDTQYF
14 | TRBJ2-7 | TRBV27 | CASSLAGALREQYF
18 | TRBJ2-3 | TRBV4-3 | CASSQWGAEGRGTDTQYF
16 | TRBJ2-1 | TRBV12-3/TRBV12-4 | CASSLGSSGGKTEQFF
15 | TRBJ2-1 | TRBV7-9 | CASSANSGSHNEQFF
14 | TRBJ2-5 | TRBV5-1 | CASSLDPSSQTQYF
14 | TRBJ2-5 | TRBV6-2/TRBV6-3 | CASSYPGGEKTQYF
15 | TRBJ2-2 | TRBV6-7 | CASSTGQGKAGELFF
17 | TRBJ2-7 | TRBV7-2 | CASSLAGQGFGRYEQYF
13 | TRBJ2-7 | TRBV7-9 | CASSQDGVYEQYF
15 | TRBJ1-2 | TRBV28 | CASSLGGQGNYGYTF
16 | TRBJ2-1 | TRBV7-2 | CASSFLAGVGYNEQFF
15 | TRBJ2-4 | TRBV20-1 | CSARDQGVGSDIQYF
13 | TRBJ2-5 | TRBV5-5 | CASSSAMQETQYF
12 | TRBJ2-3 | TRBV12-3/TRBV12-4 | CASRRGDMAQYF
15 | TRBJ2-3 | TRBV28 | CASSSSGRKIDTQYF
13 | TRBJ2-5 | TRBV4-3 | CASSHSPGETQYF
13 | TRBJ1-1 | TRBV7-2 | CASSLTGISEAFF
16 | TRBJ2-7 | TRBV27 | CASSRTLRQGSYEQYF
15 | TRBJ2-1 | TRBV3-1 | CASSLPGGAHNEQFF
16 | TRBJ2-3 | TRBV10-3 | CAISELSGASTDTQYF
14 | TRBJ2-1 | TRBV3-1 | CASSGAGGRNEQFF
15 | TRBJ1-1 | TRBV5-1 | CASSPGRNLNTEAFF
14 | TRBJ2-7 | TRBV18 | CASSPSSDAYEQYF
14 | TRBJ2-1 | TRBV5-1 | CASVAGGGNNEQFF
13 | TRBJ2-7 | TRBV3-1 | CASSQDRRDEQYF
16 | TRBJ2-1 | TRBV15 | CATSRDRSSGSNEQFF
15 | TRBJ2-1 | TRBV5-6 | CASSDRGSSYNEQFF
16 | TRBJ2-1 | TRBV5-1 | CASSPAGLLQGNEQFF
14 | TRBJ2-1 | TRBV7-2 | CASSSRDSTNEQFF
15 | TRBJ2-7 | TRBV5-1 | CASSLSSGGAVEQYF
14 | TRBJ2-5 | TRBV12-3/TRBV12-4 | CASSLKGAKETQYF
19 | TRBJ2-4 | TRBV29-1 | CSVVLHPGGGGSVKNIQYF
15 | TRBJ2-7 | TRBV7-2 | CASSYKRDVDYEQYF
14 | TRBJ1-1 | TRBV5-1 | CASSLVGGATEAFF
14 | TRBJ2-3 | TRBV7-9 | CASSLIGPTDTQYF
10 | TRBJ2-5 | TRBV29-1 | CSVLEETQYF
12 | TRBJ2-7 | TRBV29-1 | CSVGRNSYEQYF
13 | TRBJ2-7 | TRBV24-1 | CATSEGSSYEQYF
15 | TRBJ2-3 | TRBV7-2 | CASSLASSGGAPQYF
13 | TRBJ2-7 | TRBV12-3/TRBV12-4 | CASSLTSGNEQYF
11 | TRBJ2-1 | TRBV20-1 | CSAKRTNEQFF
17 | TRBJ2-5 | TRBV21-1 | CASSNTDRTFGIETQYF